One sample yielded the 23 T cell receptor beta chains listed below, sequenced in a study of blood T cell repertoires in COVID-19. Assay used: immunoSEQ multiplex PCR; TCRdb lists only in-frame clones, some missing. The table includes around 170,000 clones, more than 85% detected once. Sequencing was performed on peripheral blood. These TCRs come from a woman in her 30s with active or convalescent COVID-19.

The CDR3 DNA reads TGCAGCGTTTCTAGCGGGGGGTTCACCGGGGAGCTGTTTTTT. Encoded protein: CSVSSGGFTGELFF. The J gene is TRBJ2-2, the V gene TRBV29-1; TRBD2 aligns across 11 bases. From germline, CDR1 is SQVTM and CDR2 ANQGSEA. This CDR3 spans 14 amino acids. V lost 5 bases to trimming and J lost 4 bases; unmatched junction nucleotides: 3.

The chain has TRBV19 and TRBJ1-5, with D possibly TRBD1 on 6 matching bases. The germline V and J ends were trimmed by 9 bases and 2 bases, with 20 bases remaining between them. This CDR3 has 16 residues. Germline V CDR1 and CDR2: LNHDA, SQIVND (reference sequence). CDR3 in DNA: TGTGCCAGCCACTGGGGGGGGGACAAAGGCAATCAGCCCCAGCATTTT. Amino acids: CASHWGGDKGNQPQHF.

J is TRBJ1-2 and V is TRBV27; the match to TRBD1 covers 7 bases. Germline lookup yields CDR1 MNHEY and CDR2 SMNVEV (reference sequence). CDR3 size: 15 residues. V shed 4 bases and J 2 bases; nucleotides not matched to a gene: 7. The CDR3 spells CASSSPDRLNYGYTF. The DNA of the CDR3 is TGTGCCAGCAGTTCCCCGGACAGGTTGAACTATGGCTACACCTTC.

This chain connects TRBV5-4 to TRBJ2-6; 10 bases are a match to TRBD2. V shed 4 bases, J shed 1 base, and the junction held 8 bases outside the gene matches. Germline loops: CDR1 SGHNT, CDR2 YYREEE (reference sequence). The CDR3 length is 18 residues. CDR3: CASSTWTSGGSGANVLTF. The CDR3 region has the DNA TGTGCCAGCAGCACCTGGACTAGCGGAGGGTCTGGGGCCAACGTCCTGACTTTC.

The chain joins TRBV12-5 to TRBJ2-3; a weak D match, TRBD2 (7 bases). This CDR3 is 17 amino acids long. Trimming left V 4 bases short and J 2 bases short, with 19 bases between. CDR1 LGHNT and CDR2 FRNRAP come from the germline V gene. CDR3 loop: CASGSGGGGRNTDTQYF. The CDR3 DNA is TGTGCTAGTGGTTCGGGTGGGGGGGGCCGTAACACAGATACGCAGTATTTT. Full variable domain (missing parts from reference TRBV12-5 and TRBJ2-3): DARVTQTPRHKVTEMGQEVTMRCQPILGHNTVFWYRQTMMQGLELLAYFRNRAPLDDSGMPKDRFSAEMPDATLATLKIQPSEPRDSAVYFCASGSGGGGRNTDTQYFGPGTRLTVL.

The V call is TRBV7-6, the J call TRBJ2-7, with 10 bases aligning to TRBD2. This CDR3 is built from 15 residues. The trim removed 5 bases at V and 3 bases at J, leaving 7 bases unmatched. Per the germline V gene, CDR1 is SGHVS and CDR2 is FNYEAQ. The CDR3 DNA reads TGTGCCAGCAGCCCCACTGGACTAGCGGACTACGAGCAGTACTTC. It yields the protein CASSPTGLADYEQYF.

The genes are TRBV19 and TRBJ2-7, with D perhaps TRBD1 (5 bases). The germline gives CDR1 LNHDA, CDR2 SQIVND (reference sequence). This CDR3 comprises 15 residues. V was clipped by 1 base and J by 3 bases, with 13 bases between them. CDR3 sequence (DNA): TGTGCCAGTAGTATAGGTGGGGCAACCTACTACGAGCAGTACTTC. Its translation is CASSIGGATYYEQYF.

The chain uses TRBV6-5 and TRBJ2-6; D is possibly TRBD2 (5 bases). There are 15 residues in the CDR3. CDR1 is MNHEY, CDR2 SVGAGI, per germline. V gave up 5 bases and J gave up 0 bases, with 8 bases separating them. Here the CDR3 DNA reads TGTGCCAGCAGTCACGGGGTCTCTGGGGCCAACGTCCTGACTTTC. Translated, it gives CASSHGVSGANVLTF.

This clone has only a few counts. The chain has TRBV19 and TRBJ1-1, with TRBD1 as a possible D gene (6 bases). V was pared by 4 bases and J by 0 bases, with 18 bases between. The CDR3 has 17 amino acids. From germline, CDR1 is LNHDA and CDR2 SQIVND (reference sequence). In nucleotides, the CDR3 is TGTGCCAGTAGTACCCAGTGGAAGGGGGAAATGAACACTGAAGCTTTCTTT. Residues: CASSTQWKGEMNTEAFF.

The sample holds a few counts of this clone. The CDR3 DNA follows: TGCGCCAGCAGCCAAGATGGGTACAGTCGGGAGACCCAGTACTTC. Translation gives CASSQDGYSRETQYF. The chain links TRBV4-1 to TRBJ2-5; no reliable D call. Trimming pared 0 bases from V and 5 bases from J, leaving 13 bases between. This CDR3 has 15 amino acids. Per the germline V gene, CDR1 is MGHRA and CDR2 is YSYEKL.

This clone was seen once. V and J are TRBV18 and TRBJ1-1; weak D call: TRBD1 (5 bases). V was clipped by 3 bases and J by 6 bases, with 14 bases between them. This CDR3 has 14 residues. Germline V gives CDR1 KGHSH, CDR2 LQKENI. The DNA of the CDR3 is TGTGCCAGCTCACCGGGTGGGGGGTACGCTGAAGCTTTCTTT. It codes for CASSPGGGYAEAFF.

V and J are TRBV25-1 and TRBJ2-5; 11 bases map to TRBD2. Germline V CDR1 and CDR2: MGHDK, SYGVNS. CDR3 size: 14 residues. V dropped 6 bases and J dropped 5; count of bases not matched to a gene: 5. Here the CDR3 reads CASSSPSGRETQYF. The CDR3 bases are TGTGCCAGCAGCTCTCCTAGCGGGAGGGAGACCCAGTACTTC.

The V and J genes are TRBV27 and TRBJ1-5; D unclear. Germline lookup yields CDR1 MNHEY and CDR2 SMNVEV (reference sequence). V gave up 5 bases and J gave up 11 bases, with 13 bases separating them. The CDR3 has 12 residues. The CDR3 reads CASSTATGAQHF. As DNA, the CDR3 is TGTGCCAGCAGTACAGCGACCGGGGCCCAGCATTTT.

This chain links TRBV5-1 with TRBJ2-1; 9 positions agree with TRBD1. Trimming cost V 5 bases and J 9 bases; bases outside gene matches: 12. This CDR3 is 15 amino acids long. The germline gives CDR1 SGHRS, CDR2 YFSETQ. The CDR3 protein is CASRLGTGNRGEQFF. In DNA form, the CDR3 reads TGCGCCAGCAGGCTCGGGACAGGGAATAGAGGTGAGCAGTTCTTC.

This clone was observed a single time. The rearrangement joins TRBV6-5 to TRBJ2-6; 8 bases align to TRBD1. The V gene end was trimmed by 7 bases and the J gene end by 2 bases; junction bases not matched to a gene: 4. The CDR3 has 15 residues. CDR1 and CDR2 (germline): MNHEY, SVGAGI. The CDR3 nucleotides are TGTGCCAGCACCACGGACAGGGCTGGGGCCAACGTCCTGACTTTC. Protein product: CASTTDRAGANVLTF.

V and J are TRBV2 and TRBJ2-1; TRBD2 matches at 7 bases. Germline CDR1 is SNHLY and CDR2 is FYNNEI. This CDR3 region has 16 residues. The trim removed 2 bases at V and 2 bases at J, leaving 6 bases unmatched. CDR3 region: CASSEYPGRPYNEQFF. Here the CDR3 DNA reads TGTGCCAGCAGTGAATATCCCGGGAGGCCCTACAATGAGCAGTTCTTC.

The rearrangement links TRBV19 to TRBJ1-1; no firm D call. Germline V gene lookup returns CDR1 LNHDA and CDR2 SQIVND (reference sequence). Deletions cut 4 bases from V and 4 bases from J, with 10 bases between. The CDR3 spans 13 residues. The CDR3 sequence: CASSTGSGTEAFF. The DNA of the CDR3 is TGTGCCAGTAGTACGGGGTCCGGCACTGAAGCTTTCTTT.

V and J are TRBV18 and TRBJ1-3; TRBD1 might be the D (6 bases). Germline CDR1 and CDR2: KGHSH and LQKENI. V lost 5 bases to trimming and J lost 0 bases, with 17 bases between them. The CDR3 has 17 amino acids. The chain's CDR3 is CASSRDTRALSGNTIYF. In DNA form, the CDR3 reads TGTGCCAGCTCAAGGGACACGCGGGCCCTCTCTGGAAACACCATATATTTT.

The chain employs TRBV7-9 and TRBJ1-5, with 7 bases identical to TRBD1. After removal of 1 base from V and 5 bases from J, the junction contained 5 bases not matched to a gene. From germline, CDR1 is SEHNR and CDR2 FQNEAQ (reference sequence). The CDR3 has 15 amino acids. The CDR3, as DNA: TGTGCCAGCAGCTTAGATTCAGGGGGGTATCAGCCCCAGCATTTT. It codes for CASSLDSGGYQPQHF.

The chain couples TRBV2 to TRBJ2-7, with TRBD1 as a possible D gene (5 bases). V was cut by 3 bases and J by 0 bases, with 9 bases left in between. The CDR3 contains 14 residues. CDR1 is SNHLY and CDR2 is FYNNEI in the germline V gene. The CDR3 here is CASSDVGDSYEQYF. The CDR3 region has the DNA TGTGCCAGCAGTGACGTAGGGGACTCCTACGAGCAGTACTTC.

The J gene is TRBJ2-7, the V gene TRBV7-9; 10 nucleotides match TRBD1. Germline loops: CDR1 SEHNR, CDR2 FQNEAQ (reference sequence). There are 14 residues in the CDR3. Germline trimming cut 5 bases from V and 3 bases from J; bases unmatched to any gene: 4. The CDR3 reads CASSPGQGGYEQYF. CDR3 nucleotides: TGTGCCAGCAGCCCAGGACAGGGGGGCTACGAGCAGTACTTC.

The CDR3 DNA reads as TGTGCCACCAGTCTTACTACTAGTCCCTACAATGAGCAGTTCTTC. It encodes CATSLTTSPYNEQFF. This rearrangement joins TRBV24-1 to TRBJ2-1; perhaps TRBD2 as D (5 bases). V gave up 6 bases and J gave up 2 bases, with 13 bases separating them. This CDR3 is built from 15 residues. Germline V gene lookup returns CDR1 KGHDR and CDR2 SFDVKD.

A word on this clone: At the DNA level, this CDR3 is encoded by other sequences in the same sample as well. This sequence joins TRBV5-8 and TRBJ1-4, with TRBD1 matching 10 bases. Germline lookup yields CDR1 SGHTS and CDR2 YDEGEE. The CDR3 extends over 16 amino acids. With V trimmed by 0 bases and J by 1 base, 0 bases remained unmatched. CDR3 loop: CASSLGTGGTNEKLFF. As DNA, the CDR3 is TGTGCCAGCAGCTTGGGGACAGGGGGAACTAATGAAAAACTGTTTTTT. Filled out from reference TRBV5-8 and TRBJ1-4, the complete variable domain reads EAGVTQSPTHLIKTRGQQATLRCSPISGHTSVYWYQQALGLGLQFLLWYDEGEERNRGNFPPRFSGRQFPNYSSELNVNALELEDSALYLCASSLGTGGTNEKLFFGSGTQLSVL.